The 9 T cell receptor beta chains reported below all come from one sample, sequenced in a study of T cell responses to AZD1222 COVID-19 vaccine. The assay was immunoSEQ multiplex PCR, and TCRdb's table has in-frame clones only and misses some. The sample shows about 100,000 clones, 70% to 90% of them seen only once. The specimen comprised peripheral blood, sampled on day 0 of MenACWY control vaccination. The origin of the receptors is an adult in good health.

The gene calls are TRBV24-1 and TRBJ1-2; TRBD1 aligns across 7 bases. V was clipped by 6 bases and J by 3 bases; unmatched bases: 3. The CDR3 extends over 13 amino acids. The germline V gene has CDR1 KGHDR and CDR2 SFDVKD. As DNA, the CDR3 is TGTGCCACCAGTCCCAGGGGGGACTATGGCTACACCTTC. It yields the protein CATSPRGDYGYTF.

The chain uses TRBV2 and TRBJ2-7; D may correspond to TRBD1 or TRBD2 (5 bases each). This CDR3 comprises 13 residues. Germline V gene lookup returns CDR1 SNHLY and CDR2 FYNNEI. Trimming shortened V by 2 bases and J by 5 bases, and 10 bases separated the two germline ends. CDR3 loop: CASSETRDHEQYF. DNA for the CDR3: TGTGCCAGCAGTGAAACGAGGGACCACGAGCAGTACTTC. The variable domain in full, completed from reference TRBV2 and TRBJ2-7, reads EPEVTQTPSHQVTQMGQEVILRCVPISNHLYFYWYRQILGQKVEFLVSFYNNEISEKSEIFDDQFSVERPDGSNFTLKIRSTKLEDSAMYFCASSETRDHEQYFGPGTRLTVT.

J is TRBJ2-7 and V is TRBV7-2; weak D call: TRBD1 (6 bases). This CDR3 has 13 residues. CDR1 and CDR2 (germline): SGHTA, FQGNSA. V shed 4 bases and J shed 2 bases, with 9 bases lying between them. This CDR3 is CASSSRDTYEQYF. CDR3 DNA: TGTGCCAGCAGCTCCCGGGACACCTACGAGCAGTACTTC.

In DNA, the CDR3 is TGTGCCAGTAGTATAGCCGCCGGACAGCTCACCTATGGCTACACCTTC. Translating it yields CASSIAAGQLTYGYTF. The V call is TRBV19, the J call TRBJ1-2; D may be TRBD1 (6 bases). Trimming removed 1 base from V and 4 bases from J, with 16 bases in between. Germline V gene sequence: CDR1 LNHDA, CDR2 SQIVND (reference sequence). This CDR3 comprises 16 residues. The full variable domain, its missing parts supplied by reference TRBV19 and TRBJ1-2, is DGGITQSPKYLFRKEGQNVTLSCEQNLNHDAMYWYRQDPGQGLRLIYYSQIVNDFQKGDIAEGYSVSREKKESFPLTVTSAQKNPTAFYLCASSIAAGQLTYGYTFGSGTRLTVV.

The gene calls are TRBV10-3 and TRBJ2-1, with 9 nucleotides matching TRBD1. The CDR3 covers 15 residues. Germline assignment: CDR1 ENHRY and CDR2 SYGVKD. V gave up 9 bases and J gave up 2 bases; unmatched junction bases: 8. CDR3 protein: CAIGRGTGTYNEQFF. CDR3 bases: TGTGCCATTGGGAGGGGGACAGGGACCTACAATGAGCAGTTCTTC.

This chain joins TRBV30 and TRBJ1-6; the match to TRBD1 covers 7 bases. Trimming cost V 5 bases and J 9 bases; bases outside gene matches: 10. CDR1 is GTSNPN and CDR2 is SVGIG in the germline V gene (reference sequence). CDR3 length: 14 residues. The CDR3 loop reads CAWAPDREGSPLHF. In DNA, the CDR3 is TGTGCCTGGGCCCCCGACAGGGAAGGTTCACCCCTCCACTTT.

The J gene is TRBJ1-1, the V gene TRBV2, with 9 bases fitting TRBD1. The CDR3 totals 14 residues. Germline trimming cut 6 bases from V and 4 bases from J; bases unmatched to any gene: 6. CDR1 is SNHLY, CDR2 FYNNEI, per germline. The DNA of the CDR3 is TGTGCCAGCAGAACAGGGGGCGCGTTCACTGAAGCTTTCTTT. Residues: CASRTGGAFTEAFF.

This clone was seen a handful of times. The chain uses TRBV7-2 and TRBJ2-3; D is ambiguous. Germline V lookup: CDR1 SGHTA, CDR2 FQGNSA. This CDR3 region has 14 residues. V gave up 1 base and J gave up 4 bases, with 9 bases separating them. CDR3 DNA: TGTGCCAGCAGCTTAGAACAGTTGGCAGATACGCAGTATTTT. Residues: CASSLEQLADTQYF.

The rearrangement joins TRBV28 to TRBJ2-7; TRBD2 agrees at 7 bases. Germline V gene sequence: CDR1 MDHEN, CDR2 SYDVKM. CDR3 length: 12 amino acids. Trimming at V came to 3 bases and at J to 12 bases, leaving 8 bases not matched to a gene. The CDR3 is CASSLGEGPGYF. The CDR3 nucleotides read TGTGCCAGCAGTTTGGGGGAGGGTCCGGGGTACTTC.